Below, 27 T cell receptor beta chains from the same sample are listed, as sequenced in a study of blood T cell repertoires in COVID-19 (dated by TCRdb to the early 2020s). Receptor amplification or capture employed the immunoSEQ multiplex PCR assay. Drawn from immuneACCESS, this table holds only the in-frame rearrangements with V and J called that TCRdb kept. Clones are partly lost; checked studies trace under half to an unresolved V gene and leave the rest unexplained. The sample data list around 270,000 clones, and roughly 90% of these were observed just once. Of the sample, under 2% is held by the ten largest clones. The sequencing sample was made of peripheral blood. These receptors all stem from a man between 25 and 39 years old with active or convalescent COVID-19.

This chain joins TRBV4-1 and TRBJ1-3, with D unclear. V was clipped by 4 bases and J by 0 bases, with 7 bases between them. The CDR3 contains 14 residues. The V gene's germline CDR1 is MGHRA and CDR2 YSYEKL. DNA of the CDR3: TGCGCCAGCAGCCGAGGGATCTCTGGAAACACCATATATTTT. Translated, it gives CASSRGISGNTIYF.

This clone was seen only once. The chain couples TRBV7-6 to TRBJ2-1, with 16 bases that match TRBD2. CDR1 SGHVS and CDR2 FNYEAQ come from the germline V gene. V shed 4 bases and J 0 bases; nucleotides not matched to a gene: 9. The CDR3 spans 20 residues. CDR3 DNA sequence: TGTGCCAGCAGCTCCCAGCCGGGACTAGCGGGGGGGAGCTCCTACAATGAGCAGTTCTTC. This codes for CASSSQPGLAGGSSYNEQFF.

V usage is TRBV9 and J usage is TRBJ1-2, with TRBD1 identical over 7 bases. Germline CDR1 SGDLS, CDR2 YYNGEE. The CDR3 runs 15 residues. Trimming at V came to 3 bases and at J to 0 bases, leaving 5 bases not matched to a gene. CDR3 nucleotides: TGTGCCAGCAGCGAACAGGGGCGTTCTAACTATGGCTACACCTTC. Translated, it gives CASSEQGRSNYGYTF.

This chain links TRBV11-2 with TRBJ1-5; D gene uncertain. Germline assignment: CDR1 SGHAT and CDR2 FQNNGV. The V end was cut by 5 bases, the J end by 3 bases, with 8 bases between. The CDR3 has 13 residues. The CDR3 protein is CASSEHYNQPQHF. CDR3 nucleotide sequence: TGTGCCAGCAGCGAACACTACAATCAGCCCCAGCATTTT.

This chain links TRBV5-4 with TRBJ1-2; 10 bases match TRBD1. The CDR3 runs 15 residues. The junction had 5 bases not matched to a gene; V was cut back by 2 bases and J by 4 bases. Germline values: CDR1 SGHNT, CDR2 YYREEE (reference sequence). CDR3 amino acids: CASSFWGQGPYGYTF. CDR3 nucleotide sequence: TGTGCCAGCAGCTTTTGGGGACAGGGGCCCTATGGCTACACCTTC.

V and J are TRBV7-8 and TRBJ1-4; D may be TRBD1 (5 bases). V dropped 5 bases and J dropped 1 base, with 17 bases sitting between them. Germline lookup yields CDR1 SGHVS and CDR2 FQNEAQ. The CDR3 has 17 amino acids. CDR3 sequence: CASSPARQGLTNEKLFF. DNA for the CDR3: TGTGCCAGCAGCCCCGCGCGGCAGGGTCTAACTAATGAAAAACTGTTTTTT. The full variable domain, its missing parts supplied by reference TRBV7-8 and TRBJ1-4, is GAGVSQSPRYKVAKRGQDVALRCDPISGHVSLFWYQQALGQGPEFLTYFQNEAQLDKSGLPSDRFFAERPEGSVSTLKIQRTQQEDSAVYLCASSPARQGLTNEKLFFGSGTQLSVL.

The gene calls are TRBV6-6 and TRBJ1-1, with 7 bases aligning to TRBD1. Germline CDR1 is MNHNY and CDR2 is SVGAGI (reference sequence). The CDR3 totals 13 residues. Trimming removed 7 bases from V and 8 bases from J; junction bases left unmatched: 10. The CDR3 nucleotides read TGTGCCAGCACTAAACCGGGACAGACAGAAGCTTTCTTT. Translated: CASTKPGQTEAFF.

This clone has only a few counts. The rearrangement uses TRBV7-2 and TRBJ2-3; no definite D call. There are 12 residues in the CDR3. The ends were cut back, 5 bases at V and 5 bases at J, with 8 bases in the middle. Per the germline V gene, CDR1 is SGHTA and CDR2 is FQGNSA. The CDR3 sequence: CASSPGGDTQYF. In nucleotides, the CDR3 is TGTGCCAGCAGCCCGGGTGGAGATACGCAGTATTTT.

The rearrangement uses TRBV27 and TRBJ1-2; D perhaps matches TRBD1 (6 bases). Germline V CDR1 and CDR2: MNHEY, SMNVEV (reference sequence). This CDR3 contains 13 residues. Trimming took off 7 bases at V and 4 bases at J, with 13 bases between the two ends. This chain's CDR3 is CASMGADVYGYTF. The DNA of the CDR3 is TGTGCCAGCATGGGGGCAGACGTCTATGGCTACACCTTC.

The V gene is TRBV5-6, the J gene TRBJ1-1; 7 bases match TRBD1. V lost 5 bases and J lost 1; bases outside the gene matches: 5. The length of the CDR3 is 14 residues. Per the germline V gene, CDR1 is SGHDT and CDR2 is YYEEEE. CDR3 nucleotides: TGTGCCAGCAGGATACAGGGGTCGAACACTGAAGCTTTCTTT. This translates into CASRIQGSNTEAFF. Variable domain in full (rest from reference TRBV5-6 and TRBJ1-1): DAGVTQSPTHLIKTRGQQVTLRCSPKSGHDTVSWYQQALGQGPQFIFQYYEEEERQRGNFPDRFSGHQFPNYSSELNVNALLLGDSALYLCASRIQGSNTEAFFGQGTRLTVV.

This clone was detected only once. V usage is TRBV19 and J usage is TRBJ1-1; D is perhaps TRBD1 (5 bases). Trimming shortened V by 1 base and J by 6 bases, and 18 bases separated the two germline ends. Germline-derived CDR1 and CDR2 are LNHDA and SQIVND (reference sequence). There are 16 residues in the CDR3. This chain's CDR3 is CASSIVPGPGGPEAFF. DNA of the CDR3: TGTGCCAGTAGTATAGTTCCGGGGCCAGGAGGGCCTGAAGCTTTCTTT.

The chain links TRBV3-1 (or the pseudogene TRBV3-2) to TRBJ2-7; no clear D. The CDR3 covers 14 residues. CDR1 is LGHDT, CDR2 YNNKEL, per germline (reference sequence). V was clipped by 1 base and J by 1 base, with 8 bases between them. The CDR3, as DNA: TGTGCCAGCAGCCAAGTGGCAGGTTCCTACGAGCAGTACTTC. Its protein product is CASSQVAGSYEQYF.

The CDR3 loop is CASTPLRGKTSEQFF. The CDR3 DNA sequence: TGTGCCAGCACCCCACTAAGGGGCAAGACGAGTGAGCAGTTCTTC. This chain links TRBV6-6 with TRBJ2-1, with D tentatively TRBD1 (5 bases). CDR3 length: 15 residues. Germline-derived CDR1 and CDR2 are MNHNY and SVGAGI (reference sequence). V shed 7 bases and J shed 9 bases, with 22 bases lying between them.

This sequence joins TRBV29-1 and TRBJ1-2; D is uncertain. Trimming pared 1 base from V and 5 bases from J, leaving 14 bases between. The germline V gene has CDR1 SQVTM and CDR2 ANQGSEA. This CDR3 region has 14 residues. CDR3 region: CSVEVQVSIYGYTF. In DNA, the CDR3 is TGCAGCGTTGAAGTTCAGGTCTCGATTTATGGCTACACCTTC.

V usage is TRBV6-5 and J usage is TRBJ2-3; weak D call: TRBD2 (5 bases). V was pared by 5 bases and J by 5 bases, with 8 bases between. The CDR3 length is 12 residues. The germline V gene encodes CDR1 MNHEY and CDR2 SVGAGI. The CDR3 DNA follows: TGTGCCAGCAGTAGGGAGATAGATACGCAGTATTTT. Residues: CASSREIDTQYF.

The chain employs TRBV9 and TRBJ1-1, with 10 nucleotides matching TRBD1. Unmatched junction bases numbered 13, after V lost 4 bases and J lost 1 base. CDR1 is SGDLS and CDR2 is YYNGEE in the germline V gene. CDR3 size: 18 residues. The CDR3 DNA is TGTGCCAGCAGCCTGAGTCCCGGGACAGGGGTCGGGAACACTGAAGCTTTCTTT. Its translation is CASSLSPGTGVGNTEAFF. Filled out from reference TRBV9 and TRBJ1-1, the complete variable domain reads DSGVTQTPKHLITATGQRVTLRCSPRSGDLSVYWYQQSLDQGLQFLIQYYNGEERAKGNILERFSAQQFPDLHSELNLSSLELGDSALYFCASSLSPGTGVGNTEAFFGQGTRLTVV.

The chain is built from TRBV11-3 and TRBJ2-3; D might be TRBD2 (6 bases). The CDR3 runs to 12 residues. Trimming removed 3 bases at V and 7 bases at J, with 8 bases between. Germline CDR1 reads SGHNT; CDR2 reads YENEEA. The CDR3 region has the DNA TGTGCCAGCAGCTTGGGACTTCATACGCAGTATTTT. It is translated as CASSLGLHTQYF.

The chain links TRBV11-2 to TRBJ1-3; a possible D gene is TRBD1 (5 bases). CDR3 length: 16 amino acids. Germline CDR1 SGHAT, CDR2 FQNNGV. Trimming pared 1 base from V and 2 bases from J, leaving 12 bases between. The CDR3 DNA reads TGTGCCAGCAGCTTAGCTTCCCCAGGGCCTGGAAACACCATATATTTT. This sequence encodes CASSLASPGPGNTIYF.

V is TRBV19 and J is TRBJ1-2; D is unresolved. The CDR3 has 15 amino acids. Germline V gene sequence: CDR1 LNHDA, CDR2 SQIVND (reference sequence). Trimming shortened V by 0 bases and J by 5 bases, and 13 bases separated the two germline ends. The DNA for the CDR3 is TGTGCCAGTAGTATAGACGTCCGCACATCATATGGCTACACCTTC. Its translation is CASSIDVRTSYGYTF.

The rearrangement links TRBV19 to TRBJ2-7; TRBD2 matches at 10 bases. The V segment lost 4 bases and the J segment 6 bases; nucleotides outside the gene matches: 15. The germline V gene has CDR1 LNHDA and CDR2 SQIVND (reference sequence). The CDR3 covers 17 residues. The chain's CDR3 is CASSTKTLPSGGLEQYF. The CDR3 DNA is TGTGCCAGTAGTACCAAAACACTCCCTAGCGGGGGCCTCGAGCAGTACTTC.

This clone has just a few counts. The chain has TRBV27 and TRBJ2-1, with 9 bases fitting TRBD1. The CDR3 covers 13 residues. Germline V lookup: CDR1 MNHEY, CDR2 SMNVEV (reference sequence). The CDR3: CAVGQGLFNEQFF. The CDR3 DNA follows: TGTGCGGTCGGACAGGGGCTTTTCAATGAGCAGTTCTTC.

This clone appeared once. The CDR3 region has the DNA TGTGCCTGGAGTTTGGAGGGCAATCAGCCCCAGCATTTT. As protein: CAWSLEGNQPQHF. This chain uses TRBV30 with TRBJ1-5; D ambiguous. Germline lookup yields CDR1 GTSNPN and CDR2 SVGIG (reference sequence). The CDR3 is 13 residues long. Trimming shortened V by 2 bases and J by 2 bases, and 7 bases separated the two germline ends.

V is TRBV3-1 (or the pseudogene TRBV3-2) and J is TRBJ1-3, with 7 bases lining up with TRBD1. The CDR3 length is 14 residues. V was clipped by 7 bases and J by 4 bases; unmatched bases: 7. Germline V lookup: CDR1 LGHDT, CDR2 YNNKEL (reference sequence). The chain's CDR3 is CASTTTGSGNTIYF. The CDR3 region has the DNA TGTGCCAGCACCACGACAGGGTCAGGAAACACCATATATTTT.

V and J are TRBV11-2 and TRBJ1-4; 8 bases map to TRBD1. Germline-derived CDR1 and CDR2 are SGHAT and FQNNGV. The junction had 3 bases not matched to a gene; V was cut back by 5 bases and J by 4 bases. This CDR3 is 14 amino acids long. In DNA form, the CDR3 reads TGTGCCAGCAGCAGGGACAGGAGTAATGAAAAACTGTTTTTT. It encodes CASSRDRSNEKLFF.

This clone occurred once. The chain has TRBV24-1 and TRBJ1-4; possibly TRBD1 for D (5 bases). V lost 7 bases and J lost 12, with 8 bases in between. Germline values: CDR1 KGHDR, CDR2 SFDVKD. There are 10 residues in the CDR3. The CDR3 nucleotides are TGTGCCACCAGACCGGGGGAACTGTTTTTT. Translation: CATRPGELFF.

The chain links TRBV5-1 to TRBJ1-3; 8 positions match TRBD1. Germline CDR1 is SGHRS and CDR2 is YFSETQ. V was pared by 7 bases and J by 0 bases, with 3 bases of the junction left unmatched. The CDR3 totals 14 residues. The CDR3: CASADRGSGNTIYF. CDR3 DNA sequence: TGCGCCAGCGCTGACAGGGGCTCTGGAAACACCATATATTTT. The whole variable domain, remainder taken from reference TRBV5-1 and TRBJ1-3, is KAGVTQTPRYLIKTRGQQVTLSCSPISGHRSVSWYQQTPGQGLQFLFEYFSETQRNKGNFPGRFSGRQFSNSRSEMNVSTLELGDSALYLCASADRGSGNTIYFGEGSWLTVV.

V gene TRBV19 combines with J gene TRBJ1-1; 8 bases agree with TRBD1. After removal of 5 bases from V and 1 base from J, the junction contained 6 bases not matched to a gene. The CDR3 consists of 15 residues. The germline gives CDR1 LNHDA, CDR2 SQIVND (reference sequence). In DNA form, the CDR3 reads TGTGCCAGTAGTGCGGACAGGGAATGGAACACTGAAGCTTTCTTT. It encodes CASSADREWNTEAFF.